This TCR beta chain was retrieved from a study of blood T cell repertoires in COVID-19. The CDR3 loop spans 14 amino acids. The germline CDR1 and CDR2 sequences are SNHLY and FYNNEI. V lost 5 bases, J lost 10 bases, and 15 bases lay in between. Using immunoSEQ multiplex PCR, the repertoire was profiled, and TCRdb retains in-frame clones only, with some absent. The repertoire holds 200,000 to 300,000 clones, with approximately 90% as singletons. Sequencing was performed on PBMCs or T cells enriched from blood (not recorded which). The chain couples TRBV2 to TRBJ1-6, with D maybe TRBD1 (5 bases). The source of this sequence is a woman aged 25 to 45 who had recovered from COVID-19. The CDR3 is CASSSTAGRSPLHF. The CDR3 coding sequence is TGTGCCAGCAGTTCGACAGCAGGACGGTCACCCCTCCACTTT.